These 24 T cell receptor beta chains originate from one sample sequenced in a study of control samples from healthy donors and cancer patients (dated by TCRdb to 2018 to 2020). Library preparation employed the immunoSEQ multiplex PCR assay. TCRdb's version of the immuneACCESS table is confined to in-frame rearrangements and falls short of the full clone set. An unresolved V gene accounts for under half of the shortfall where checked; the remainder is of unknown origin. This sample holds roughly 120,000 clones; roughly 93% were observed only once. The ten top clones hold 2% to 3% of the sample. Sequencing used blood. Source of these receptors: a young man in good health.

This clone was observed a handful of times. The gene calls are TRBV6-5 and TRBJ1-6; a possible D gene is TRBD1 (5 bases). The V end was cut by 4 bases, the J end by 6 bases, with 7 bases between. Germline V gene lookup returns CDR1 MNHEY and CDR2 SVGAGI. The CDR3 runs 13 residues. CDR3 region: CASSWGSNSPLHF. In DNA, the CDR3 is TGTGCCAGCAGTTGGGGGAGTAATTCACCCCTCCACTTT.

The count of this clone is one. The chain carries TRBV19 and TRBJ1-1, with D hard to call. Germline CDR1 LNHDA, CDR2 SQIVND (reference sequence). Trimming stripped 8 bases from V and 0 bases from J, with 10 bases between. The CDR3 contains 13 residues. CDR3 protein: CASSRSMNTEAFF. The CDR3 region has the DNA TGTGCCAGTTCCAGGAGTATGAACACTGAAGCTTTCTTT.

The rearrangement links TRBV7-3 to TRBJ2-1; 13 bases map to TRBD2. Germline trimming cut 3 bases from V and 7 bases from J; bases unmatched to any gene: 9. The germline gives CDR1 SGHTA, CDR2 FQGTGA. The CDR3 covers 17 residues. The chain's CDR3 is CASSFTSGGATENEQFF. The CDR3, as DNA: TGTGCCAGCAGCTTCACTAGCGGGGGGGCCACGGAGAATGAGCAGTTCTTC.

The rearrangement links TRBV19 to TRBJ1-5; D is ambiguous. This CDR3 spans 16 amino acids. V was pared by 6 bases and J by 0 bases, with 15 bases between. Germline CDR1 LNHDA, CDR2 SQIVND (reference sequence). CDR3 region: CASSPAFGASNQPQHF. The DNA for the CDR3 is TGTGCCAGTAGCCCTGCTTTCGGCGCTAGCAATCAGCCCCAGCATTTT.

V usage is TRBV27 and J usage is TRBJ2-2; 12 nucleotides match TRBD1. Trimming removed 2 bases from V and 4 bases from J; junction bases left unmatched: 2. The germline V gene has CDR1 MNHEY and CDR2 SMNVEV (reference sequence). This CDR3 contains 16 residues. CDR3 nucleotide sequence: TGTGCCAGCAGTTTAGGGACAGGGGGCGGCACCGGGGAGCTGTTTTTT. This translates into CASSLGTGGGTGELFF.

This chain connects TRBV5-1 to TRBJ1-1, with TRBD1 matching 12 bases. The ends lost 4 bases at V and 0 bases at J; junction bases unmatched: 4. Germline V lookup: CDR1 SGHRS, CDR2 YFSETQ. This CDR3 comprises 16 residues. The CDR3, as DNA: TGCGCCAGCAGCCCCGGGACAGGGGGCCTGAACACTGAAGCTTTCTTT. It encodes CASSPGTGGLNTEAFF.

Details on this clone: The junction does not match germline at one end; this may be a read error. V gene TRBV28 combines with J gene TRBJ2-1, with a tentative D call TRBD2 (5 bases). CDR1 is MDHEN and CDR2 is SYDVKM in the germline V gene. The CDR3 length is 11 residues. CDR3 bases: TGTGCCAGCAGCCCGGGGTCTCGGTCGGTCTTC. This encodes CASSPGSRSVF.

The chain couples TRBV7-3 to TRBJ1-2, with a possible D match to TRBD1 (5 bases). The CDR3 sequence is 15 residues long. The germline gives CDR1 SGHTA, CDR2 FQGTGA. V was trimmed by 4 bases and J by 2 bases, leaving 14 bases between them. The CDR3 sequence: CASSSSGAGNYGYTF. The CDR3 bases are TGTGCCAGCAGCTCGTCAGGCGCAGGGAACTATGGCTACACCTTC.

In DNA form, the CDR3 reads TGTGCCAGCAGTGATTACCAGGGTGGTGGCTACACCTTC. It codes for CASSDYQGGGYTF. The gene calls are TRBV25-1 and TRBJ1-2; D possibly corresponds to TRBD1 (5 bases). Trimming cost V 3 bases and J 7 bases, with 12 bases left between them. The germline V gene encodes CDR1 MGHDK and CDR2 SYGVNS. There are 13 residues in the CDR3.

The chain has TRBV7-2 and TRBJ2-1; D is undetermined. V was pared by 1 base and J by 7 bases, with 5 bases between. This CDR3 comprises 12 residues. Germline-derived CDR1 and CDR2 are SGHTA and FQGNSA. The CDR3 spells CASSLDENEQFF. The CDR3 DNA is TGTGCCAGCAGCTTAGACGAAAATGAGCAGTTCTTC.

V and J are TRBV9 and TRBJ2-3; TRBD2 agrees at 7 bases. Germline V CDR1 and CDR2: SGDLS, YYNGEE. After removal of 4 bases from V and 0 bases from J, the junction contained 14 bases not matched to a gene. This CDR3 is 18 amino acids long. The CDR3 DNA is TGTGCCAGCAGCCCAACAGGCGGAGCTAGCGGAAGCACAGATACGCAGTATTTT. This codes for CASSPTGGASGSTDTQYF.

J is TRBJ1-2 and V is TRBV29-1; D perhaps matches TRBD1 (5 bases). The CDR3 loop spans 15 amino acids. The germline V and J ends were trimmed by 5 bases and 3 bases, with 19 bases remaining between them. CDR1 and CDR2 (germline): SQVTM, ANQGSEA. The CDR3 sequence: CSVQRGSRGDYGYTF. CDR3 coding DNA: TGCAGCGTTCAAAGAGGGTCCAGAGGGGACTATGGCTACACCTTC.

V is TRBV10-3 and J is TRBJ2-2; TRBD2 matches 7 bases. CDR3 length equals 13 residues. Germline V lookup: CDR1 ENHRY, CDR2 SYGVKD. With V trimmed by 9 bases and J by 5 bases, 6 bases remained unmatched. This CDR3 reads CAIGIGGTGELFF. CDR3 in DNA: TGTGCCATTGGGATCGGGGGGACCGGGGAGCTGTTTTTT.

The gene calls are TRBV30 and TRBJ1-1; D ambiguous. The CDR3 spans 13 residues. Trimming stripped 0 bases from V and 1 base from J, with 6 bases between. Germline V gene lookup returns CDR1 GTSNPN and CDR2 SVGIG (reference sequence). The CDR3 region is CAWSVMGNTEAFF. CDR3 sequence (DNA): TGTGCCTGGAGTGTGATGGGGAACACTGAAGCTTTCTTT.

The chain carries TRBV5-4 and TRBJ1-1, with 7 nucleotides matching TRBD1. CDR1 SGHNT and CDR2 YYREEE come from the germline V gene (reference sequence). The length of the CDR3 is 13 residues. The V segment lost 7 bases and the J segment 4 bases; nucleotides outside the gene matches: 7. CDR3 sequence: CASPGQLGTEAFF. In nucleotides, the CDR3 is TGTGCCAGCCCGGGACAGCTGGGCACTGAAGCTTTCTTT.

The CDR3 is CASSSGTGFLNYGYTF. The CDR3 DNA is TGTGCCAGCAGCTCCGGGACAGGCTTCCTTAACTATGGCTACACCTTC. The rearrangement joins TRBV7-9 to TRBJ1-2; 8 nucleotides match TRBD1. Germline V lookup: CDR1 SEHNR, CDR2 FQNEAQ (reference sequence). V gave up 4 bases and J gave up 1 base; unmatched junction bases: 8. CDR3 length: 16 residues.

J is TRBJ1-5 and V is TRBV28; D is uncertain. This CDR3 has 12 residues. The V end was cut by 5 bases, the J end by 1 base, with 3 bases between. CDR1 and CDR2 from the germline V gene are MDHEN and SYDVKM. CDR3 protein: CASSRSNQPQHF. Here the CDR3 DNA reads TGTGCCAGCAGTAGGAGCAATCAGCCCCAGCATTTT.

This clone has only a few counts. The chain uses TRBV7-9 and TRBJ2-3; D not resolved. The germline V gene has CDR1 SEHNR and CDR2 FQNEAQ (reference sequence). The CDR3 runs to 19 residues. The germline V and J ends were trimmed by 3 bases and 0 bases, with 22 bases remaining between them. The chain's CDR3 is CASSFGRAKDGASTDTQYF. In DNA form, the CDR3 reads TGTGCCAGCAGCTTCGGTAGGGCTAAAGACGGCGCTAGCACAGATACGCAGTATTTT.

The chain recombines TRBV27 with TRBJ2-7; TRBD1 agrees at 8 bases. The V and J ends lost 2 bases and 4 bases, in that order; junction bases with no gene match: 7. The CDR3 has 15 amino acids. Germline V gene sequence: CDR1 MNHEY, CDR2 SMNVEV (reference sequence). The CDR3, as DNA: TGTGCCAGCAGTTTAGGGACAGGCCCACCTTACGAGCAGTACTTC. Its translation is CASSLGTGPPYEQYF.

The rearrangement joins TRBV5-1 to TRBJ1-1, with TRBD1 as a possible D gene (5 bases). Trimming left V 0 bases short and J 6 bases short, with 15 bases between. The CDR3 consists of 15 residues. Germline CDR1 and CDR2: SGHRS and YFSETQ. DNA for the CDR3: TGCGCCAGCAGCTTGGGGGACCCACGTAGGGCTGAAGCTTTCTTT. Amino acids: CASSLGDPRRAEAFF. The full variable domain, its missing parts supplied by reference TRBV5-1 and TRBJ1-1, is KAGVTQTPRYLIKTRGQQVTLSCSPISGHRSVSWYQQTPGQGLQFLFEYFSETQRNKGNFPGRFSGRQFSNSRSEMNVSTLELGDSALYLCASSLGDPRRAEAFFGQGTRLTVV.

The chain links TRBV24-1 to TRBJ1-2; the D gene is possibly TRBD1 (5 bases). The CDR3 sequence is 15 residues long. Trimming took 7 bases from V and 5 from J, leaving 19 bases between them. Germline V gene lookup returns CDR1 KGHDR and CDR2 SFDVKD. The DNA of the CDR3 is TGTGCCACCAGCGATGGGTGGCAGGGAGATTATGGCTACACCTTC. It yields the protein CATSDGWQGDYGYTF.

The CDR3 nucleotides read TGTGCCAACCAACCCCGGAGGGGCAATCAGCCCCAGCATTTT. Translation: CANQPRRGNQPQHF. This sequence joins TRBV21-1 and TRBJ1-5. TRBV21-1 is a known pseudogene. The CDR3 spans 14 residues.

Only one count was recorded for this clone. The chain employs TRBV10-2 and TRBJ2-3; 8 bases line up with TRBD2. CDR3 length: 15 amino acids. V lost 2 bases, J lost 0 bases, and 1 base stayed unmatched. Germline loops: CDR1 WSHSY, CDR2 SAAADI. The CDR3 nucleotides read TGCGCCAGCAGTGAGGCTAGCGGGAGCACAGATACGCAGTATTTT. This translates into CASSEASGSTDTQYF.

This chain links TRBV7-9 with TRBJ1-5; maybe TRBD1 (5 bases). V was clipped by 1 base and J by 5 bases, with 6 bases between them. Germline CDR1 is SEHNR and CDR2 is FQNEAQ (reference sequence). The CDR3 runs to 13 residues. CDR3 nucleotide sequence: TGTGCCAGCAGCTTAGGAGGGGATCAGCCCCAGCATTTT. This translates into CASSLGGDQPQHF.